These 18 T cell receptor beta chains were sequenced from one sample in a study of blood T cell repertoires in COVID-19. The method was immunoSEQ multiplex PCR; TCRdb's version includes in-frame clones alone and lacks a portion of them. The table has about 310,000 clones, 87% seen once; the top ten hold about 8.9%. The specimen was PBMCs or T cells enriched from blood (not recorded which). The source of these receptors is a young woman who had recovered from COVID-19.

The chain has TRBV4-3 and TRBJ1-5; TRBD1 aligns across 7 bases. The J segment lost 6 bases and the V segment lost 1 base, leaving 3 bases of the junction unmatched. The germline CDR1 and CDR2 sequences are LGHNA and YSLEER. CDR3 size: 14 residues. This CDR3 is CASSQARGTQPQHF. CDR3 sequence (DNA): TGCGCCAGCAGCCAAGCCAGGGGGACTCAGCCCCAGCATTTT.

The V and J genes are TRBV28 and TRBJ1-4, with a possible D match to TRBD1 (5 bases). The CDR3 is 15 amino acids. V was pared by 11 bases and J by 1 base, with 17 bases between. Germline V gives CDR1 MDHEN, CDR2 SYDVKM. The DNA for the CDR3 is TGTGCCTCCAGGGACGCCGGGAGAACTAATGAAAAACTGTTTTTT. This codes for CASRDAGRTNEKLFF.

Worth noting for this clone: The sample holds other DNA sequences that translate to the same CDR3. The chain joins TRBV2 to TRBJ2-7; 9 bases agree with TRBD2. This CDR3 spans 15 amino acids. The V segment lost 2 bases and the J segment 4 bases; nucleotides outside the gene matches: 6. Germline assignment: CDR1 SNHLY and CDR2 FYNNEI. This chain's CDR3 is CASSELAGGPYEQYF. In DNA, the CDR3 is TGTGCCAGCAGTGAACTTGCGGGAGGGCCTTACGAGCAGTACTTC.

This chain links TRBV27 with TRBJ1-6; 11 bases line up with TRBD1. V trimming: 5 bases; J trimming: 7 bases; junction bases outside the gene matches: 7. The CDR3 contains 16 residues. CDR1 is MNHEY and CDR2 is SMNVEV in the germline V gene (reference sequence). DNA for the CDR3: TGTGCCAGCAGTGCACCTGGACAGGGGGCGAATTCACCCCTCCACTTT. It translates to CASSAPGQGANSPLHF.

The genes are TRBV28 and TRBJ2-2, with TRBD1 identical over 11 bases. Germline values: CDR1 MDHEN, CDR2 SYDVKM. The CDR3 has 13 amino acids. V shed 8 bases, J shed 7 bases, and the junction held 3 bases outside the gene matches. Here the CDR3 DNA reads TGTGCCAGCCGGGACAGGGGGATCGGGGAGCTGTTTTTT. Protein: CASRDRGIGELFF.

A single count supports this clone. The chain joins TRBV7-9 to TRBJ2-1; 11 positions match TRBD2. V lost 5 bases, J lost 8 bases, and 11 bases stayed unmatched. CDR3 length: 16 amino acids. CDR1 and CDR2 (germline): SEHNR, FQNEAQ (reference sequence). CDR3 sequence reads: CASSPRLAGGRDEQFF. In DNA form, the CDR3 reads TGTGCCAGCAGCCCTCGCCTAGCGGGAGGAAGAGATGAGCAGTTCTTC.

This clone was recorded only once. V usage is TRBV28 and J usage is TRBJ2-1; unclear D gene. This CDR3 has 15 residues. Germline V gene lookup returns CDR1 MDHEN and CDR2 SYDVKM. The V gene lost 5 bases and the J gene lost 5 bases, with 16 bases spanning the gap. The CDR3 region has the DNA TGTGCCAGCAGTCTTCCCTCCGCTCTAAACAATGAGCAGTTCTTC. Residues: CASSLPSALNNEQFF.

This chain connects TRBV14 to TRBJ2-3; 14 nucleotides match TRBD2. The V gene end was trimmed by 0 bases and the J gene end by 1 base; junction bases not matched to a gene: 12. The CDR3 has 21 amino acids. The germline CDR1 and CDR2 sequences are SGHDN and FVKESK. CDR3 loop: CASSQEPGLAGAKWRTDTQYF. The CDR3 DNA reads as TGTGCCAGCAGCCAAGAGCCGGGACTAGCGGGAGCCAAATGGCGCACAGATACGCAGTATTTT.

The sample holds one count of this clone. The genes are TRBV5-1 and TRBJ2-3; 10 bases fit TRBD2. The CDR3 is 15 amino acids. Germline trimming cut 4 bases from V and 6 bases from J; bases unmatched to any gene: 8. Germline CDR1 and CDR2: SGHRS and YFSETQ. CDR3 region: CASSISGRPIDTQYF. The CDR3 nucleotides are TGCGCCAGCAGCATTAGCGGGAGGCCCATTGATACGCAGTATTTT.

The chain combines TRBV18 with TRBJ1-1, with 7 bases fitting TRBD1. The length of the CDR3 is 14 residues. V shed 5 bases, J shed 10 bases, and the junction held 13 bases outside the gene matches. CDR1 is KGHSH, CDR2 LQKENI, per germline. Here the CDR3 reads CASSATTGKDRAFF. The DNA of the CDR3 is TGTGCCAGCTCAGCAACGACAGGGAAGGATCGAGCTTTCTTT.

The genes are TRBV3-1 (or the pseudogene TRBV3-2) and TRBJ2-2; no firm D call. V shed 2 bases and J shed 4 bases, with 8 bases lying between them. Germline V gene lookup returns CDR1 LGHDT and CDR2 YNNKEL (reference sequence). The CDR3 totals 14 residues. In DNA form, the CDR3 reads TGTGCCAGCAGCCAACAGACAACCACCGGGGAGCTGTTTTTT. It encodes CASSQQTTTGELFF.

This clone was seen once. The chain is built from TRBV28 and TRBJ1-1; 7 bases fit TRBD1. Germline V CDR1 and CDR2: MDHEN, SYDVKM. Trimming cost V 6 bases and J 12 bases; bases outside gene matches: 10. There are 12 residues in the CDR3. In DNA, the CDR3 is TGTGCCAGCAGCCTACGGCAGGGGGGAACTTTCTTT. It is translated as CASSLRQGGTFF.

This clone was seen just once. The gene calls are TRBV7-2 and TRBJ1-3; unclear D gene. Germline V gene lookup returns CDR1 SGHTA and CDR2 FQGNSA. Trimming stripped 0 bases from V and 0 bases from J, with 12 bases between. The CDR3 runs 17 residues. The CDR3 is CASSLAAGRFSGNTIYF. CDR3 DNA: TGTGCCAGCAGCTTAGCCGCGGGGAGGTTCTCTGGAAACACCATATATTTT.

The V call is TRBV25-1, the J call TRBJ1-6, with 8 bases identical to TRBD1. The germline V gene encodes CDR1 MGHDK and CDR2 SYGVNS. This CDR3 comprises 17 residues. V trimming: 4 bases; J trimming: 7 bases; junction bases outside the gene matches: 12. The CDR3 nucleotides read TGTGCCAGCAGTGGTCGATCGGGCGGGACAGGCAATTCACCCCTCCACTTT. This sequence encodes CASSGRSGGTGNSPLHF.

The genes are TRBV7-2 and TRBJ1-6, with 7 bases lining up with TRBD1. Looked up from germline, CDR1 is SGHTA and CDR2 is FQGNSA. V lost 5 bases and J lost 1; bases outside the gene matches: 5. There are 16 residues in the CDR3. The DNA of the CDR3 is TGTGCCAGCAGCGCAAGACAGGGTTCCTATAATTCACCCCTCCACTTT. As protein: CASSARQGSYNSPLHF.

J is TRBJ2-5 and V is TRBV7-2; possible D gene TRBD1, 6 bases. The V gene's germline CDR1 is SGHTA and CDR2 FQGNSA. V was cut by 2 bases and J by 7 bases, with 17 bases left in between. CDR3 length: 15 amino acids. CDR3 nucleotides: TGTGCCAGCAGCTTACAGGGGCCGATGCAGGGGACCCAGTACTTC. Its translation: CASSLQGPMQGTQYF.

The V call is TRBV5-6, the J call TRBJ2-7, with D unresolved. V was clipped by 0 bases and J by 0 bases, with 4 bases between them. CDR3 length: 13 residues. The germline V gene has CDR1 SGHDT and CDR2 YYEEEE. The CDR3 nucleotides are TGTGCCAGCAGCTTGGAGCGCTCCTACGAGCAGTACTTC. Translating gives CASSLERSYEQYF.

This clone has more than one count but fewer than ten. V usage is TRBV16 and J usage is TRBJ1-6, with D unclear. With 4 bases removed from V and 8 bases from J, the gap between germline ends came to 12 bases. This CDR3 is 14 amino acids long. Germline V CDR1 and CDR2: KGHSY, FQNENV. DNA for the CDR3: TGTGCCAGCAGCCCATATCCCCGGGATTCACCCCTCCACTTT. Its protein is CASSPYPRDSPLHF.